Listed below are T cell receptor beta chains from one sample, sequenced in a study of cytomegalovirus exposure and HLA in healthy donors. The repertoire was sequenced with immunoSEQ multiplex PCR; TCRdb's copy has only in-frame clones and lacks some. This listing includes about 170,000 clones. Material: PBMCs. All receptors come from a woman aged 55-75 years in good health and CMV-seronegative. The CDR3 runs from the conserved cysteine through the conserved F or W. A D gene is named only where the DNA matches it firmly.

v_call	j_call	d_call	cdr3_aa	cdr3_nt
TRBV5-1	TRBJ1-5	TRBD1	CASSLGDSSNQPQHF	TGCGCCAGCAGCTTGGGGGACAGTAGCAATCAGCCCCAGCATTTT
TRBV7-2	TRBJ2-5	.	CASSLGKVRLETQYF	TGTGCCAGCAGCTTAGGGAAGGTGAGGCTAGAGACCCAGTACTTC
TRBV29-1	TRBJ1-2	.	CSVQDSDGYGYTF	TGCAGCGTCCAGGACAGTGACGGCTATGGCTACACCTTC
TRBV9	TRBJ2-3	.	CASSASSVTDTQYF	TGTGCCAGCAGCGCCTCTAGCGTCACAGATACGCAGTATTTT
TRBV6-5	TRBJ2-2	TRBD1	CASSYNRGLGELFF	TGTGCCAGCAGTTACAACAGGGGGCTTGGGGAGCTGTTTTTT
TRBV11-3	TRBJ1-1	.	CASSTDKNTEAFF	TGTGCCAGCAGCACCGACAAGAACACTGAAGCTTTCTTT
TRBV15	TRBJ2-4	TRBD2	CATAGGPGGTKNIQYF	TGTGCCACCGCTGGGGGTCCGGGGGGAACCAAAAACATTCAGTACTTC
TRBV28	TRBJ2-1	TRBD2	CASSLGWEGPYEQFF	TGTGCCAGCAGTTTAGGGTGGGAGGGCCCCTATGAGCAGTTCTTC
TRBV5-1	TRBJ2-1	.	CASRRDYNEQFF	TGCGCCAGCCGGCGGGACTACAATGAGCAGTTCTTC
TRBV29-1	TRBJ2-7	.	CSVALESGLYEQYF	TGCAGCGTTGCTCTCGAATCGGGGTTATACGAGCAGTACTTC
TRBV11-1	TRBJ1-1	.	CASSVVEEGEAFF	TGTGCCAGCAGCGTAGTGGAGGAGGGGGAAGCTTTCTTT
TRBV5-4	TRBJ2-3	.	CASSLLGGGGSADTQYF	TGTGCCAGCAGCCTCCTGGGGGGGGGCGGGAGCGCAGATACGCAGTATTTT
TRBV27	TRBJ1-2	.	CASSSLSARGNGYTF	TGTGCCAGCAGTTCTCTTTCGGCCAGAGGAAATGGCTACACCTTC
TRBV10-3	TRBJ2-3	.	CAIKGAGGGDTQYF	TGTGCCATCAAGGGGGCGGGGGGTGGTGATACGCAGTATTTT
TRBV27	TRBJ1-2	TRBD1	CASSLRQGNGYTF	TGTGCCAGCAGTTTGCGACAGGGGAACGGCTACACCTTC